The 18 T cell receptor beta chains below were found in one sample sequenced in a study of blood T cell repertoires in COVID-19. Profiling relied on immunoSEQ multiplex PCR, and the TCRdb table lists in-frame clones only, not all of them. The data contain 45,000 to 55,000 clones, about 70% of them singletons. Specimen: peripheral blood. The origin of the receptors is a woman between 65 and 79 years old with acute or convalescent COVID-19.

Only a few counts were recorded for this clone. V and J are TRBV19 and TRBJ1-6; 11 bases are shared with TRBD1. The J segment lost 9 bases and the V segment lost 6 bases, leaving 4 bases of the junction unmatched. The CDR3 is 14 amino acids. CDR1 is LNHDA, CDR2 SQIVND, per germline (reference sequence). As DNA, the CDR3 is TGTGCCAGTAGGGCCGGGACAGGGGGTTCACCCCTCCACTTT. Its protein product is CASRAGTGGSPLHF.

The CDR3 protein is CASSQDLLAGVTNEQFF. The CDR3 DNA reads as TGCGCCAGCAGCCAAGATCTCCTAGCGGGAGTTACTAATGAGCAGTTCTTC. V is TRBV4-1 and J is TRBJ2-1, with 10 positions matching TRBD2. Losses at the gene ends were 0 bases for V and 7 bases for J; bases not matched to a gene: 9. The CDR3 sequence is 17 residues long. Per germline, CDR1 MGHRA and CDR2 YSYEKL.

V gene TRBV6-4 combines with J gene TRBJ2-3; the match to TRBD2 covers 14 bases. CDR3 length: 17 amino acids. Germline CDR1 reads MRHNA; CDR2 reads SNTAGT. The junction had 3 bases not matched to a gene; V was cut back by 0 bases and J by 4 bases. The CDR3: CASSDSETSGGADTQYF. The CDR3 nucleotides read TGTGCCAGCAGTGACTCGGAGACTAGCGGGGGGGCAGATACGCAGTATTTT.

V is TRBV5-4 and J is TRBJ2-1; weak D call: TRBD2 (5 bases). CDR3 length: 14 amino acids. CDR1 is SGHNT and CDR2 is YYREEE in the germline V gene (reference sequence). V was clipped by 0 bases and J by 5 bases, with 9 bases between them. CDR3 DNA: TGTGCCAGCAGCTTGGGAGGGTTGAACAATGAGCAGTTCTTC. Its protein is CASSLGGLNNEQFF.

This clone appeared once. This CDR3 reads CATNNYRTKGLPDTQYF. For the CDR3, the DNA is TGTGCCACCAACAACTACAGGACGAAAGGGCTCCCAGATACGCAGTATTTT. The chain uses TRBV24-1 and TRBJ2-3; possible D gene TRBD1, 5 bases. Germline values: CDR1 KGHDR, CDR2 SFDVKD. There are 17 residues in the CDR3. V was cut by 8 bases and J by 4 bases, with 24 bases left in between.

V is TRBV5-1 and J is TRBJ2-7; 7 bases line up with TRBD1. The ends lost 4 bases at V and 1 base at J; junction bases unmatched: 8. The germline V gene encodes CDR1 SGHRS and CDR2 YFSETQ. The CDR3 has 15 residues. The CDR3 loop reads CASSTQGVISYEQYF. The CDR3 DNA sequence: TGCGCCAGCAGCACCCAGGGGGTGATATCCTACGAGCAGTACTTC.

This chain links TRBV11-3 with TRBJ2-1, with D perhaps TRBD1 (5 bases). The CDR3 spans 13 residues. V was pared by 5 bases and J by 9 bases, with 14 bases between. CDR1 and CDR2 from the germline V gene are SGHNT and YENEEA. Here the CDR3 reads CASSHTGTTEQFF. CDR3 bases: TGTGCCAGCAGCCATACAGGAACGACTGAGCAGTTCTTC.

This clone was seen ten or more times. V and J are TRBV19 and TRBJ2-7, with D unclear. The CDR3 length is 13 residues. Germline CDR1 and CDR2: LNHDA and SQIVND (reference sequence). The ends were cut back, 10 bases at V and 5 bases at J, with 18 bases in the middle. CDR3 nucleotides: TGTGCCACTAAGAGGAGTCTCTGGGACGAGCAGTACTTC. It encodes CATKRSLWDEQYF. Combining the CDR3 with reference TRBV19 and TRBJ2-7 gives the whole variable domain DGGITQSPKYLFRKEGQNVTLSCEQNLNHDAMYWYRQDPGQGLRLIYYSQIVNDFQKGDIAEGYSVSREKKESFPLTVTSAQKNPTAFYLCATKRSLWDEQYFGPGTRLTVT.

The chain uses TRBV11-1 and TRBJ2-2; TRBD1 aligns across 8 bases. Germline CDR1 and CDR2: SGHAT and FQDESV (reference sequence). The CDR3 loop spans 16 amino acids. V lost 3 bases to trimming and J lost 2 bases; unmatched junction nucleotides: 5. CDR3 nucleotides: TGTGCCAGCAGCTTGGACAGGGTTGGAAACACCGGGGAGCTGTTTTTT. It codes for CASSLDRVGNTGELFF.

The CDR3 loop reads CASSLKGSRGYTF. The CDR3 nucleotides are TGTGCCAGCAGCTTAAAGGGGTCCCGTGGCTACACCTTC. The chain links TRBV7-6 to TRBJ1-2, with D perhaps matching TRBD1 (5 bases). The CDR3 runs to 13 residues. The V gene's germline CDR1 is SGHVS and CDR2 FNYEAQ. Trimming took 2 bases from V and 7 from J, leaving 11 bases between them.

CDR3 in DNA: TGTGCCAGCAGCTTGGGGCGACTGGGTAGCACAGATACGCAGTATTTT. Protein sequence: CASSLGRLGSTDTQYF. The chain carries TRBV11-2 and TRBJ2-3; perhaps TRBD1 as D (5 bases). CDR1 is SGHAT and CDR2 is FQNNGV in the germline V gene. CDR3 length: 16 residues. Trimming took off 3 bases at V and 0 bases at J, with 13 bases between the two ends.

As DNA, the CDR3 is TGTGCCAGCAGCCCGGGACTAGCGGTGGATGAGCAGTTCTTC. As protein: CASSPGLAVDEQFF. The chain couples TRBV7-3 to TRBJ2-1; 11 bases are shared with TRBD2. The V gene's germline CDR1 is SGHTA and CDR2 FQGTGA. V lost 5 bases and J lost 8; bases outside the gene matches: 5. The CDR3 is made up of 14 amino acids.

The chain links TRBV7-6 to TRBJ2-7; 8 bases fit TRBD1. V lost 3 bases, J lost 5 bases, and 3 bases stayed unmatched. This CDR3 has 13 residues. Germline CDR1 and CDR2: SGHVS and FNYEAQ. CDR3 sequence reads: CASSFDRGDEQYF. The CDR3 DNA sequence: TGTGCCAGCAGCTTTGACAGGGGAGACGAGCAGTACTTC.

The chain carries TRBV10-1 and TRBJ2-3; maybe TRBD2 (6 bases). The CDR3 length is 15 residues. Germline values: CDR1 WNHNN, CDR2 SYGVQD (reference sequence). V was pared by 5 bases and J by 3 bases, with 15 bases between. This CDR3 reads CASSQWGVHTDTQYF. The CDR3 DNA sequence: TGCGCCAGCAGTCAATGGGGGGTTCATACAGATACGCAGTATTTT.

This clone was recorded once. This chain uses TRBV19 with TRBJ1-1; TRBD1 matches at 9 bases. The CDR3 contains 17 residues. Trimming took 4 bases from V and 0 from J; bases not matched to a gene: 9. The germline gives CDR1 LNHDA, CDR2 SQIVND (reference sequence). The DNA for the CDR3 is TGTGCCAGTAGTAGGGGTTGGGGACAGGGAATGAACACTGAAGCTTTCTTT. This translates into CASSRGWGQGMNTEAFF.

CDR3 sequence reads: CASSLGASYNEQFF. CDR3 sequence (DNA): TGTGCCAGCAGCTTGGGTGCTAGTTACAATGAGCAGTTCTTC. The J gene is TRBJ2-1, the V gene TRBV5-4; D unresolved. The length of the CDR3 is 14 residues. The V and J ends lost 0 bases and 4 bases respectively, with 8 bases between them. The V gene's germline CDR1 is SGHNT and CDR2 YYREEE (reference sequence).

The genes are TRBV10-3 and TRBJ2-5; D is unresolved. This CDR3 is 14 amino acids long. Germline lookup yields CDR1 ENHRY and CDR2 SYGVKD. Trimming left V 2 bases short and J 1 base short, with 8 bases between. The CDR3, as DNA: TGTGCCATCAGTGAGGGAGCGTTCCAAGAGACCCAGTACTTC. Its translation is CAISEGAFQETQYF.

The chain recombines TRBV27 with TRBJ1-1; D remains ambiguous. CDR3 length equals 15 residues. Between the trimmed V and J ends, which lost 0 bases and 6 bases, there was a span of 14 bases. From germline, CDR1 is MNHEY and CDR2 SMNVEV (reference sequence). The CDR3 DNA reads TGTGCCAGCAGTTTATCTTGGGCCTCTTTAGCTGAAGCTTTCTTT. Amino acids: CASSLSWASLAEAFF.